The rows below give T cell receptor beta chains drawn from one sample of a study of brain T cells in children with intractable seizures. The data were produced by immunoSEQ multiplex PCR, yet TCRdb's version contains in-frame clones alone and is incomplete. The sample has a few hundred thousand clones, about 93% seen once. This specimen was peripheral blood, taken 4 to 5 months after surgery. The source is a boy younger than two with tuberous sclerosis and intractable seizures. CDR3s leave out the opening cysteine and the closing phenylalanine or tryptophan.

V gene: TRBV4-2; J gene: TRBJ1-2; CDR3 protein: ASTTGGGYGYT
V gene: TRBV25-1; J gene: TRBJ1-2; CDR3 protein: ASSAFTGTVDYGYT
V gene: TRBV7-9; J gene: TRBJ1-2; CDR3 protein: ASSLSVARRDGYT
V gene: TRBV5-6; J gene: TRBJ1-2; CDR3 protein: ASSSDRVRGYT
V gene: TRBV6-5; J gene: TRBJ1-2; CDR3 protein: ASRSPGGGYT
V gene: TRBV7-2; J gene: TRBJ2-7; CDR3 protein: ASSLGLAGGLSYEQY
V gene: TRBV11-2; J gene: TRBJ1-1; CDR3 protein: ASSVSGTGGTEAF
V gene: TRBV19; J gene: TRBJ1-1; CDR3 protein: ATWGAANTEAF
V gene: TRBV19; J gene: TRBJ1-1; CDR3 protein: ASSILQDKNTEAF
V gene: TRBV30; J gene: TRBJ2-1; CDR3 protein: AWSLGGTGGEGEQF
V gene: TRBV2; J gene: TRBJ2-7; CDR3 protein: ASQLRVSSYEQY
V gene: TRBV19; J gene: TRBJ1-5; CDR3 protein: ASIGYGVGQPQH
V gene: TRBV25-1; J gene: TRBJ1-6; CDR3 protein: ASSASRAPTGSNSPLH
V gene: TRBV7-3; J gene: TRBJ1-2; CDR3 protein: ASSPSTTGNYGYT
V gene: TRBV6-1; J gene: TRBJ1-2; CDR3 protein: ASSEVPADGYT
V gene: TRBV7-2; J gene: TRBJ1-2; CDR3 protein: ASSLRLGGYT
V gene: TRBV10-3; J gene: TRBJ2-5; CDR3 protein: AIGGPNLQETQY
V gene: TRBV5-1; J gene: TRBJ2-3; CDR3 protein: ASSWPSGSTDTQY
V gene: TRBV30; J gene: TRBJ1-2; CDR3 protein: AWSVLGGRGGSYT
V gene: TRBV7-8; J gene: TRBJ2-1; CDR3 protein: ASSLALSGSPIYNEQF
V gene: TRBV2; J gene: TRBJ2-1; CDR3 protein: ASRRTGYNEQF
V gene: TRBV5-4; J gene: TRBJ1-1; CDR3 protein: ASSHLGWNTEAF
V gene: TRBV6-5; J gene: TRBJ2-1; CDR3 protein: ASSYPQRGTVEQF
V gene: TRBV6-6; J gene: TRBJ1-1; CDR3 protein: ASSYFGSTEAF
V gene: TRBV2; J gene: TRBJ2-7; CDR3 protein: ASTKNSYEQY
V gene: TRBV5-6; J gene: TRBJ2-3; CDR3 protein: ASSLRTWEGPTRDTQY
V gene: TRBV4-1; J gene: TRBJ2-7; CDR3 protein: ASSPLQGTYEQY
V gene: TRBV10-1; J gene: TRBJ2-5; CDR3 protein: ASSESPMERETQY
V gene: TRBV19; J gene: TRBJ1-6; CDR3 protein: ASRMGAGSPLH
V gene: TRBV6-5; J gene: TRBJ2-1; CDR3 protein: ASSSGGEQF
V gene: TRBV7-2; J gene: TRBJ2-1; CDR3 protein: ASSLVASNEQF
V gene: TRBV25-1; J gene: TRBJ1-2; CDR3 protein: ASRTAYGYT
V gene: TRBV6-5; J gene: TRBJ2-7; CDR3 protein: ASRREGGGTYEQY
V gene: TRBV19; J gene: TRBJ2-2; CDR3 protein: ASTRGLRNTGELF
V gene: TRBV6-4; J gene: TRBJ2-1; CDR3 protein: ASSDSSASALCDEQF
V gene: TRBV3-1/TRBV3-2; J gene: TRBJ2-1; CDR3 protein: ASSPRVAGGPEV
V gene: TRBV7-9; J gene: TRBJ1-1; CDR3 protein: ASGEIGTEAF
V gene: TRBV7-9; J gene: TRBJ2-3; CDR3 protein: ASSVDGYWQY
V gene: TRBV7-8; J gene: TRBJ2-1; CDR3 protein: ASSQTGYTYNEQF
V gene: TRBV3-1/TRBV3-2; J gene: TRBJ2-5; CDR3 protein: ASSPAGEAETQY